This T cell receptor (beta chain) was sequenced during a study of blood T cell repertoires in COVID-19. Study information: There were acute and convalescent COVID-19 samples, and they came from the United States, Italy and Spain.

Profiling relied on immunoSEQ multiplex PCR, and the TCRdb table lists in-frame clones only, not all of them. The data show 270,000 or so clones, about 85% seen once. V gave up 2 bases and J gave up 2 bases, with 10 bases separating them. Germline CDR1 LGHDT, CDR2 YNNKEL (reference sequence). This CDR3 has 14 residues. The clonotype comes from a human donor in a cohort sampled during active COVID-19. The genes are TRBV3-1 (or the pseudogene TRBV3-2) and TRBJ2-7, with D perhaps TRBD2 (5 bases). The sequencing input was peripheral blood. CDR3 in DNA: TGTGCCAGCAGCCAACTAGGAGGAGCCTACGAGCAGTACTTC. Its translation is CASSQLGGAYEQYF.